This paragraph reports one T cell receptor (beta chain). The data belong to a study of T cell changes during pregnancy in multiple sclerosis. This table comes from immunoSEQ multiplex PCR, and its TCRdb copy is limited to in-frame clones, with some not included. This sample carries about 110,000 clones, 85% to 95% of them seen once, and the ten largest clones take roughly 1.7%. The V gene end was trimmed by 4 bases and the J gene end by 4 bases; junction bases not matched to a gene: 3. Looked up from germline, CDR1 is SGHNT and CDR2 is YYREEE (reference sequence). This CDR3 has 14 amino acids. This sample comprised peripheral blood, obtained after pregnancy. The clonotype originates from a female donor with multiple sclerosis, enrolled in a pregnancy study. The chain is built from TRBV5-4 and TRBJ1-4, with 8 nucleotides matching TRBD1. The CDR3 loop reads CASSQTGDNEKLFF. DNA for the CDR3: TGTGCCAGCAGCCAGACAGGGGATAATGAAAAACTGTTTTTT.